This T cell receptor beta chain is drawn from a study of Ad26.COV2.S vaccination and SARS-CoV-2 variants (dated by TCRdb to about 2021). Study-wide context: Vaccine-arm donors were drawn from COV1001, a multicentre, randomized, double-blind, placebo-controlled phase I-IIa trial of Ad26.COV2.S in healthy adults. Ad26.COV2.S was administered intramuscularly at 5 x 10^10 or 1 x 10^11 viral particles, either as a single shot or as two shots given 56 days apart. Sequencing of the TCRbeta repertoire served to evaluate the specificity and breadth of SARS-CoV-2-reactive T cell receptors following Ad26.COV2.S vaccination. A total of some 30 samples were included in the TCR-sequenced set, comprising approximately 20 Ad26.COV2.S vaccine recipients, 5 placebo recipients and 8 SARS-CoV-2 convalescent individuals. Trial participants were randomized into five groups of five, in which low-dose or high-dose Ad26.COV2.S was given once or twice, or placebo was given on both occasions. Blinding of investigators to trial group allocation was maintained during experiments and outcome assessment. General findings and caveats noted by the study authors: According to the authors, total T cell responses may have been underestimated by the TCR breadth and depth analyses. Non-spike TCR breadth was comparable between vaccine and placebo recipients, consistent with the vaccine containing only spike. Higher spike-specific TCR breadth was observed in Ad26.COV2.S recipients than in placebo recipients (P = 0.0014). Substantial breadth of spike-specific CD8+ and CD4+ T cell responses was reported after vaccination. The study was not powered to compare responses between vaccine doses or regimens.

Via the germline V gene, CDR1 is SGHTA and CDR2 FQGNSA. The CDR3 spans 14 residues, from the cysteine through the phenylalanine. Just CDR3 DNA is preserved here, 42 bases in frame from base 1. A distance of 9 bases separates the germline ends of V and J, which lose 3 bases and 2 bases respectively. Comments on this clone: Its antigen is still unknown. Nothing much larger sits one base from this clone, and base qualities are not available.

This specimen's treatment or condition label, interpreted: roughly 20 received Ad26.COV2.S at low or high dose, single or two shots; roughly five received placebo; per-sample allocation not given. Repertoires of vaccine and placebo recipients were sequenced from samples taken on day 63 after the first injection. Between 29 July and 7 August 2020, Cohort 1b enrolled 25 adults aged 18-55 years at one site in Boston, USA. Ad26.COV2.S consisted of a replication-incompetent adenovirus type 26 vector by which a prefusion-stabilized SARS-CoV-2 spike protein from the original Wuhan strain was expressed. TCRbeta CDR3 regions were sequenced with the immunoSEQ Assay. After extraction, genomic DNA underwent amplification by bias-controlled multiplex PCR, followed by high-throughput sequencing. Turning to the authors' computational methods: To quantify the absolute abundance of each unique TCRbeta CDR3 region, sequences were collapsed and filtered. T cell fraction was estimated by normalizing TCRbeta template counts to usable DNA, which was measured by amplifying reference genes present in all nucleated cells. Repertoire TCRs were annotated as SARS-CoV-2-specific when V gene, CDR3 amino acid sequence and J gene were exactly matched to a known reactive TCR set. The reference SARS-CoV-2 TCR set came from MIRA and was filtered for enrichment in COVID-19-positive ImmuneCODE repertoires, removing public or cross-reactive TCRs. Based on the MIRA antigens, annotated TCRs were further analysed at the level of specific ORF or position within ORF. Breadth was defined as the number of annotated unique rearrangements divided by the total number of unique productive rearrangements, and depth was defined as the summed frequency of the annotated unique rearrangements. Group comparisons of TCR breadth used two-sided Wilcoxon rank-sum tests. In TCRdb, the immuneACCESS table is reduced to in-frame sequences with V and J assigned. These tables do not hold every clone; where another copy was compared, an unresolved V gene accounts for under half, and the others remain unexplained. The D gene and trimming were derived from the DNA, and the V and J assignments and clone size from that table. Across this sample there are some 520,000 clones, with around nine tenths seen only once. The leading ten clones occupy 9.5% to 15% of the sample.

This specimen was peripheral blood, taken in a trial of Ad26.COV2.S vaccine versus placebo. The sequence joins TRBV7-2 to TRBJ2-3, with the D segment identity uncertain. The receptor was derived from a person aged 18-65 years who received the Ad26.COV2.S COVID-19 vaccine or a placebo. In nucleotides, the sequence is TGTGCCAGCAGCTTCAAGCCCGACACAGATACGCAGTATTTT. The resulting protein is CASSFKPDTDTQYF.